Described below is a single TCR beta chain sequence and its context. Antigen: not known. There are 10 residues in the CDR3. V gave up 8 bases and J gave up 3 bases; unmatched junction bases: 0. Germline V gene data show CDR1 as GTSNPN and CDR2 as SVGIG (reference sequence). The sample is drawn from a study of cytomegalovirus exposure and HLA in healthy donors. Study outcomes and limitations: V- and J-gene trimming of TCR beta was linked (in a later analysis) to a missense DCLRE1C variant.

The primer mix had 60 Vbeta and 13 Jbeta primers. Profiled with immunoSEQ multiplex PCR; TCRdb holds only in-frame clones, not every one. Of around 130,000 clones detected, about 74% appear once; the ten largest clones hold less than 7%. The receptor's source is a woman in her forties or fifties in good health and CMV-seropositive. The V call is TRBV30, the J call TRBJ1-2; 7 nucleotides line up with TRBD1. Specimen: PBMCs. The DNA of the CDR3 is TGTGCCGGACAGGACTATGGCTACACCTTC. Translated, it gives CAGQDYGYTF.